This T cell receptor beta chain originates from a study of T cell changes during pregnancy in multiple sclerosis. Libraries were prepared by immunoSEQ multiplex PCR; TCRdb keeps only in-frame clonotypes and omits some of them. The sample consists of tens of thousands of clones, approximately 92% of them appearing once. This clonotype originated in a female donor with multiple sclerosis, enrolled in a pregnancy study. The sequencing sample was made of peripheral blood.

The CDR3 region is CASSVEGRTGELFF. The CDR3, as DNA: TGTGCCAGCAGCGTAGAGGGCAGAACCGGGGAGCTGTTTTTT. The gene calls are TRBV9 and TRBJ2-2; unclear D gene. Germline V gives CDR1 SGDLS, CDR2 YYNGEE. V shed 0 bases and J shed 5 bases, with 8 bases lying between them. The CDR3 loop spans 14 amino acids.